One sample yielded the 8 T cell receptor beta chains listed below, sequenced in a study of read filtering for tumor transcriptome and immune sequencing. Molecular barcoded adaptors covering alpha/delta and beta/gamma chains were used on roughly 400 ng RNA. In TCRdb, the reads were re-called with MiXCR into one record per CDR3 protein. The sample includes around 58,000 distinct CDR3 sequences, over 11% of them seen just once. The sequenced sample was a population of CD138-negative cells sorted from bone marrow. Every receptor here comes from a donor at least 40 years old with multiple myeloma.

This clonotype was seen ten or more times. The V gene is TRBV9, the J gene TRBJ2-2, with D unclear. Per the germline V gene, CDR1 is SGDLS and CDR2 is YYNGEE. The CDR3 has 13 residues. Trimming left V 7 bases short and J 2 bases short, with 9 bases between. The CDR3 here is CASRTVNTGELFF. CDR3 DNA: TGTGCCAGCCGGACGGTAAACACCGGGGAGCTGTTTTTT.

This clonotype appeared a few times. This CDR3 is CATSHGSTDTQYF. In DNA form, the CDR3 reads TGTGCCACCAGTCACGGTAGCACAGATACGCAGTATTTT. V gene TRBV24-1 combines with J gene TRBJ2-3; the D is unclear. This CDR3 contains 13 residues. CDR1 is KGHDR and CDR2 is SFDVKD in the germline V gene. The V and J ends lost 6 bases and 0 bases respectively, with 6 bases between them.

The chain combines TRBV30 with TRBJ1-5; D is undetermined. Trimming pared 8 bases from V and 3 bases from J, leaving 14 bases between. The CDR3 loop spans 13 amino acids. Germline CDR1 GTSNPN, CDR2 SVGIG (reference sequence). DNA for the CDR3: TGTGCCGCGGCAGGAGGGCCCAATCAGCCCCAGCATTTT. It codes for CAAAGGPNQPQHF. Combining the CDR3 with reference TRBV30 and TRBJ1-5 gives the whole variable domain SQTIHQWPATLVQPVGSPLSLECTVEGTSNPNLYWYRQAAGRGLQLLFYSVGIGQISSEVPQNLSASRPQDRQFILSSKKLLLSDSGFYLCAAAGGPNQPQHFGDGTRLSIL.

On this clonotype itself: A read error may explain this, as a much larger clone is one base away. CDR3: CASSPGAGQPQHF. Here the CDR3 DNA reads TGTGCCAGCAGTCCGGGGGCAGGTCAGCCCCAGCATTTT. The chain employs TRBV28 and TRBJ1-5; TRBD1 is a possible D gene (6 bases). V was clipped by 5 bases and J by 6 bases, with 11 bases between them. Germline loops: CDR1 MDHEN, CDR2 SYDVKM. This CDR3 is 13 amino acids long.

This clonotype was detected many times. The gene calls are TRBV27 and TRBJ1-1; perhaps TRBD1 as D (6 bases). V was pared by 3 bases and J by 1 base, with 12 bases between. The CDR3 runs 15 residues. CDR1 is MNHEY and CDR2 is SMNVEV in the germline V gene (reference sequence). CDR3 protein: CASSFKGGWNTEAFF. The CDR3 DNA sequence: TGTGCCAGCAGTTTCAAGGGGGGCTGGAACACTGAAGCTTTCTTT.

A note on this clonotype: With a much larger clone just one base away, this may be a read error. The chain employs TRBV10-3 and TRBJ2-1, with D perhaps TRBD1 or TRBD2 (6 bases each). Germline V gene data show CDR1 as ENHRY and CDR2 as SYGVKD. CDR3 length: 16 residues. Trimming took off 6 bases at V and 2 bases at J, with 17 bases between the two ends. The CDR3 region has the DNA TGTGCCATCAGCTCAGGGGAGGCGGGTACCTACAATGAGCAGTTCTTC. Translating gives CAISSGEAGTYNEQFF.

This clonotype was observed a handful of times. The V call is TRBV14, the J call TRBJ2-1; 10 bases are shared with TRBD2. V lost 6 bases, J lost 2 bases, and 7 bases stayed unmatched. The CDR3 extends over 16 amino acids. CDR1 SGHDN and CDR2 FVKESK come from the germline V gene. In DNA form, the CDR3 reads TGTGCCAGCAGTCCACCCGGACTAGCGGCCTACAATGAGCAGTTCTTC. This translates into CASSPPGLAAYNEQFF.

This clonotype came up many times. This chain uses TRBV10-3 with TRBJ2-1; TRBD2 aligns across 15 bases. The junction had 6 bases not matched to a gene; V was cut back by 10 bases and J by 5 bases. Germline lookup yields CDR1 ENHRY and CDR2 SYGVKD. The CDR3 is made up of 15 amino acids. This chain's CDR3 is CATGLAGGPHNEQFF. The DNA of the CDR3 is TGTGCCACCGGACTAGCGGGAGGGCCGCACAATGAGCAGTTCTTC.